These 27 T cell receptor beta chains were all obtained from the same sample, sequenced in a study of glioma-infiltrating T cells. TCR alpha and beta CDR3 regions were amplified from RNA using iRepertoire nested multiplex PCR. TCRdb processed the multiplex PCR reads anew with MiXCR; each CDR3 protein has one entry. Among over 140,000 distinct CDR3 sequences listed, roughly two fifths were seen once. The specimen sequenced was glioma tissue, nonneoplastic brain tissue, or PBMCs (not recorded which). Every receptor here comes from a human donor with low-grade glioma or glioblastoma, undergoing nonglioma brain surgery, or in good health (not recorded which).

This clonotype was seen only a few times. The J gene is TRBJ2-3, the V gene TRBV10-2; TRBD1 might be the D (5 bases). V was shortened by 7 bases and J by 3 bases, with 11 bases between the two germline ends. The CDR3 runs to 13 residues. CDR1 is WSHSY and CDR2 is SAAADI in the germline V gene. CDR3 sequence: CASTGQGTDTQYF. The DNA for the CDR3 is TGCGCCAGCACCGGACAAGGGACAGATACGCAGTATTTT.

This clonotype was counted between two and nine times. V usage is TRBV20-1 and J usage is TRBJ1-4; D gene uncertain. V lost 5 bases to trimming and J lost 8 bases, with 15 bases between them. From germline, CDR1 is DFQATT and CDR2 SNEGSKA (reference sequence). The CDR3 totals 13 residues. In DNA, the CDR3 is TGCAGTGCTTTCCCTTTGACGGTAGAAAAACTGTTTTTT. This sequence encodes CSAFPLTVEKLFF.

This clonotype was seen just once. The CDR3, as DNA: TGTGCCAGCAGTGAAGCGTACAGGGAGGGCACAGATACGCAGTATTTT. Translating it yields CASSEAYREGTDTQYF. The chain joins TRBV2 to TRBJ2-3; D may match TRBD1 or TRBD2 (6 bases each). The germline V and J ends were trimmed by 0 bases and 1 base, with 11 bases remaining between them. Germline-derived CDR1 and CDR2 are SNHLY and FYNNEI. This CDR3 contains 16 residues.

The gene calls are TRBV20-1 and TRBJ2-1; possibly TRBD2 for D (7 bases). Trimming left V 2 bases short and J 4 bases short, with 18 bases between. From germline, CDR1 is DFQATT and CDR2 SNEGSKA (reference sequence). The length of the CDR3 is 16 residues. The CDR3 sequence: CSARFVTGGGYNEQFF. In nucleotides, the CDR3 is TGCAGTGCTAGATTTGTGACGGGGGGCGGTTACAATGAGCAGTTCTTC.

This chain links TRBV2 with TRBJ2-2; D not resolved. Looked up from germline, CDR1 is SNHLY and CDR2 is FYNNEI. The CDR3 runs to 13 residues. V was cut by 6 bases and J by 2 bases, with 7 bases left in between. CDR3 protein: CASRHPNTGELFF. The CDR3, as DNA: TGTGCCAGCAGACATCCCAACACCGGGGAGCTGTTTTTT.

The J gene is TRBJ2-5, the V gene TRBV6-1, with no clear D. The CDR3 is 15 amino acids. Trimming stripped 9 bases from V and 2 bases from J, with 19 bases between. Looked up from germline, CDR1 is MNHNS and CDR2 is SASEGT. The CDR3 here is CASSRAGGGQETQYF. The CDR3 coding sequence is TGTGCCAGTTCTCGGGCAGGCGGTGGGCAAGAGACCCAGTACTTC.

The rearrangement joins TRBV6-2 or TRBV6-3 to TRBJ2-7; no clear D gene. V dropped 2 bases and J dropped 6 bases, with 8 bases sitting between them. The CDR3 has 12 amino acids. Germline loops: CDR1 MNHEY, CDR2 SVGEGT. CDR3 coding DNA: TGTGCCAGCAGTTACCCTCCAGGCGAGCAGTACTTC. It specifies CASSYPPGEQYF.

This chain uses TRBV9 with TRBJ1-1; 8 nucleotides agree with TRBD1. This CDR3 is built from 13 residues. The J segment lost 4 bases and the V segment lost 7 bases, leaving 6 bases of the junction unmatched. The germline CDR1 and CDR2 sequences are SGDLS and YYNGEE. CDR3 loop: CASATGAGTEAFF. For the CDR3, the DNA is TGTGCCAGCGCGACAGGGGCGGGCACTGAAGCTTTCTTT.

The table lists this clonotype with a few counts. The chain uses TRBV28 and TRBJ1-6, with TRBD1 as a possible D gene (5 bases). Germline V CDR1 and CDR2: MDHEN, SYDVKM. The V and J ends lost 5 bases and 9 bases respectively, with 11 bases between them. The CDR3 loop spans 13 amino acids. CDR3 coding DNA: TGTGCCAGCAGTATCCAGGGTATTTCACCCCTCCACTTT. Amino acid sequence: CASSIQGISPLHF.

This clonotype occurred once. A much more abundant neighbour one base away suggests this may be a read error. The genes are TRBV3-1 and TRBJ1-1; TRBD1 might be the D (5 bases). The CDR3 spans 12 residues. Germline assignment: CDR1 LGHDT and CDR2 YNNKEL (reference sequence). Between the trimmed V and J ends, which lost 6 bases and 5 bases, there was a span of 10 bases. CDR3 residues: CASSPGWTEAFF. CDR3 nucleotide sequence: TGTGCCAGCAGTCCAGGGTGGACTGAAGCTTTCTTT.

This clonotype has more than one count but fewer than ten. The chain couples TRBV27 to TRBJ2-2; D is uncertain. The CDR3 spans 13 residues. Trimming removed 5 bases from V and 4 bases from J, with 8 bases in between. CDR1 and CDR2 from the germline V gene are MNHEY and SMNVEV (reference sequence). The CDR3 DNA reads TGTGCCAGCAGTCCCCCTATCACCGGGGAGCTGTTTTTT. Encoded protein: CASSPPITGELFF.

Concerning this clonotype itself: A much larger clone lies a single base off, so this may be a read error. This rearrangement joins TRBV20-1 to TRBJ2-5; 10 bases agree with TRBD2. This CDR3 has 14 residues. Trimming took 6 bases from V and 3 from J; bases not matched to a gene: 7. Germline V CDR1 and CDR2: DFQATT, SNEGSKA (reference sequence). Here the CDR3 reads CSAQLAGSKETQYF. In DNA form, the CDR3 reads TGCAGTGCGCAACTAGCGGGGAGTAAAGAGACCCAGTACTTC.

This clonotype has only a few counts. This chain uses TRBV20-1 with TRBJ2-5, with D possibly matching TRBD2 (6 bases). This CDR3 spans 14 amino acids. Trimming removed 5 bases from V and 5 bases from J, with 18 bases in between. CDR1 and CDR2 from the germline V gene are DFQATT and SNEGSKA (reference sequence). The CDR3 region has the DNA TGCAGTGCTCCAAGACTAGAGTTTTCGGAGACCCAGTACTTC. Encoded protein: CSAPRLEFSETQYF.

The chain couples TRBV29-1 to TRBJ1-1, with unresolved D. Deletions cut 3 bases from V and 1 base from J, with 12 bases between. Germline CDR1 reads SQVTM; CDR2 reads ANQGSEA. There are 14 residues in the CDR3. CDR3 sequence reads: CSVEMVLGNTEAFF. DNA for the CDR3: TGCAGCGTTGAGATGGTGTTGGGGAACACTGAAGCTTTCTTT.

As DNA, the CDR3 is TGTGCCAGCAGTGGTGGAAGGCCCCAGCATTTT. It specifies CASSGGRPQHF. The rearrangement joins TRBV6-1 to TRBJ1-5; D is uncertain. Germline assignment: CDR1 MNHNS and CDR2 SASEGT. Trimming shortened V by 4 bases and J by 9 bases, and 7 bases separated the two germline ends. The CDR3 has 11 amino acids.

J is TRBJ2-3 and V is TRBV30; D remains unclear. CDR3 length: 12 amino acids. The germline V and J ends were trimmed by 0 bases and 8 bases, with 9 bases remaining between them. Germline V gives CDR1 GTSNPN, CDR2 SVGIG (reference sequence). The CDR3 DNA reads TGTGCCTGGAGTGTACAAAAGGTTACGCAGTATTTT. It specifies CAWSVQKVTQYF.

Concerning this clonotype: A read error is likely, as this CDR3 ends without the conserved phenylalanine or tryptophan. The J gene is TRBJ1-5, the V gene TRBV11-2; a possible D gene is TRBD1 (5 bases). Per germline, CDR1 SGHAT and CDR2 FQNNGV. The CDR3 loop spans 15 amino acids. The CDR3 loop is CAGSLSGSSNQPQHS. CDR3 sequence (DNA): TGTGCCGGCAGCCTCTCAGGGTCTAGCAATCAGCCCCAGCATTCT.

The rearrangement joins TRBV7-2 to TRBJ1-1, with a weak D call TRBD1 (6 bases). Germline V gives CDR1 SGHTA, CDR2 FQGNSA. The CDR3 has 15 amino acids. V lost 5 bases and J lost 3, with 16 bases in between. The CDR3 reads CASSPSGQLHTEAFF. CDR3 nucleotides: TGTGCCAGCAGCCCCTCTGGACAGTTACACACTGAAGCTTTCTTT.

The chain has TRBV4-1 and TRBJ2-1, with D perhaps TRBD1 or TRBD2 (6 bases each). The germline V gene has CDR1 MGHRA and CDR2 YSYEKL. V lost 3 bases, J lost 4 bases, and 13 bases lay in between. The CDR3 has 15 amino acids. The CDR3 DNA follows: TGCGCCAGCAGCCAGGGGGCGGGAAGATACAATGAGCAGTTCTTC. Translating gives CASSQGAGRYNEQFF.

The J gene is TRBJ1-2, the V gene TRBV27; 7 bases map to TRBD1. The V gene's germline CDR1 is MNHEY and CDR2 SMNVEV (reference sequence). This CDR3 contains 13 residues. V shed 6 bases, J shed 13 bases, and the junction held 14 bases outside the gene matches. CDR3 in DNA: TGTGCCAGCAGGCAAGACAGGGATCAACGTGGCACCTTC. Its protein is CASRQDRDQRGTF.

The chain uses TRBV7-2 and TRBJ2-3; the D gene is possibly TRBD2 (5 bases). CDR3 size: 14 residues. The germline V gene encodes CDR1 SGHTA and CDR2 FQGNSA. Trimming shortened V by 0 bases and J by 6 bases, and 10 bases separated the two germline ends. The CDR3: CASSLAASWDTQYF. The CDR3, as DNA: TGTGCCAGCAGCTTAGCGGCTAGCTGGGATACGCAGTATTTT.

This clonotype has only a few counts. The J gene is TRBJ2-5, the V gene TRBV6-2 or TRBV6-3; the match to TRBD2 covers 13 bases. Germline loops: CDR1 MNHEY, CDR2 SVGEGT. The CDR3 sequence is 19 residues long. The V gene end was trimmed by 6 bases and the J gene end by 0 bases; junction bases not matched to a gene: 13. The DNA of the CDR3 is TGTGCCAGCAGAGCCCTCGAGGGGACTAGCGGGGCGTACCAAGAGACCCAGTACTTC. Protein product: CASRALEGTSGAYQETQYF.

The chain has TRBV20-1 and TRBJ2-1; TRBD1 aligns across 8 bases. CDR1 and CDR2 (germline): DFQATT, SNEGSKA (reference sequence). This CDR3 contains 13 residues. V was clipped by 6 bases and J by 8 bases; unmatched bases: 9. This chain's CDR3 is CSAGPGGLHEQFF. The DNA for the CDR3 is TGCAGTGCCGGACCAGGGGGCCTACATGAGCAGTTCTTC.

The rearrangement joins TRBV2 to TRBJ2-7; D perhaps matches TRBD1 (5 bases). The CDR3 runs 13 residues. Deletions cut 7 bases from V and 0 bases from J, with 10 bases between. The germline CDR1 and CDR2 sequences are SNHLY and FYNNEI. The CDR3 region is CASKSQGSYEQYF. The DNA of the CDR3 is TGTGCCAGCAAAAGCCAGGGCTCCTACGAGCAGTACTTC.

Concerning this clonotype itself: At one boundary the junction diverges from the germline segment, which might be a read error. The V and J genes are TRBV7-9 and TRBJ1-1; 9 bases are shared with TRBD1. CDR1 is SEHNR, CDR2 FQNEAQ, per germline (reference sequence). The CDR3 runs to 14 residues. The DNA for the CDR3 is TGTGCCCGCAGCCCACAGGGGGCGAACACTGAAGCTTTCTTT. Translation: CARSPQGANTEAFF. The entire variable domain, with the rest obtained from reference TRBV7-9 and TRBJ1-1, is as follows: DTGVSQNPRHKITKRGQNVTFRCDPISEHNRLYWYRQTLGQGPEFLTYFQNEAQLEKSRLLSDRFSAERPKGSFSTLEIQRTEQGDSAMYLCARSPQGANTEAFFGQGTRLTVV.

On this clonotype itself: This may arise from a read error, as a much more abundant clone is one base away. The genes are TRBV2 and TRBJ1-5; 7 positions match TRBD1. Germline CDR1 SNHLY, CDR2 FYNNEI. The CDR3 totals 12 residues. J lost 5 bases, V lost 5 bases, and 0 bases had no gene match. The CDR3 DNA reads TGTGCCAGCAGTACAGGGGATCAGCCCCAGCATTTT. This codes for CASSTGDQPQHF. The entire variable domain, with the rest obtained from reference TRBV2 and TRBJ1-5, is as follows: EPEVTQTPSHQVTQMGQEVILRCVPISNHLYFYWYRQILGQKVEFLVSFYNNEISEKSEIFDDQFSVERPDGSNFTLKIRSTKLEDSAMYFCASSTGDQPQHFGDGTRLSIL.

The sample holds a few counts of this clonotype. DNA of the CDR3: TGCGCCAGCAGCCAAGATTGGGGACAGGGTGAAGCTTTCTTT. The encoded protein is CASSQDWGQGEAFF. The V call is TRBV4-3, the J call TRBJ1-1, with TRBD1 matching over 9 bases. This CDR3 spans 14 amino acids. In germline, CDR1 is LGHNA, CDR2 YSLEER. Trimming cost V 0 bases and J 7 bases; bases outside gene matches: 3.